Below, 23 T cell receptor beta chains from the same sample are listed, as sequenced in a study of T cell responses to AZD1222 COVID-19 vaccine (dated by TCRdb to about 2021). The library came from the immunoSEQ multiplex PCR assay. Entries here come from immuneACCESS through TCRdb and include only in-frame sequences with V and J called. Some clones fail to appear in such tables; in the studies checked, an unresolved V gene covers under half of the shortfall, and the cause of the remainder is unknown. The sample table lists about 89,000 clones, approximately 89% of them with a count of one. 5.2% of the sample is taken by the ten largest. The sample's time point label, in plain terms: baseline before first vaccination. Sample treatment or condition, as interpreted from the label and publication: meningococcal conjugate vaccine given as trial control. This sample comprised peripheral blood, obtained on day 0 of MenACWY control vaccination. These receptors were collected from an adult in good health.

This clone occurred once. This sequence joins TRBV29-1 and TRBJ2-2; D gene uncertain. Per the germline V gene, CDR1 is SQVTM and CDR2 is ANQGSEA. V lost 3 bases to trimming and J lost 3 bases, with 5 bases between them. The CDR3 length is 12 residues. CDR3 sequence: CSVEGYTGELFF. As DNA, the CDR3 is TGCAGCGTTGAGGGGTACACCGGGGAGCTGTTTTTT.

The gene calls are TRBV19 and TRBJ2-3; 10 bases fit TRBD2. The CDR3 has 15 amino acids. Trimming took 2 bases from V and 6 from J; bases not matched to a gene: 5. CDR1 is LNHDA and CDR2 is SQIVND in the germline V gene (reference sequence). CDR3: CASSIYLAGADTQYF. The CDR3 nucleotides read TGTGCCAGTAGTATATATCTAGCGGGAGCCGATACGCAGTATTTT.

The genes are TRBV9 and TRBJ2-2; 9 bases line up with TRBD1. Germline V CDR1 and CDR2: SGDLS, YYNGEE. The CDR3 consists of 15 residues. With V trimmed by 4 bases and J by 4 bases, 5 bases remained unmatched. CDR3 residues: CASSTTGGGTGELFF. CDR3 DNA: TGTGCCAGCAGCACAACAGGGGGCGGCACCGGGGAGCTGTTTTTT. Using reference TRBV9 and TRBJ2-2 for the parts outside the CDR3, the full variable domain is DSGVTQTPKHLITATGQRVTLRCSPRSGDLSVYWYQQSLDQGLQFLIQYYNGEERAKGNILERFSAQQFPDLHSELNLSSLELGDSALYFCASSTTGGGTGELFFGEGSRLTVL.

J is TRBJ1-3 and V is TRBV12-3 or TRBV12-4; D is undetermined. The V gene lost 5 bases and the J gene lost 4 bases, with 3 bases spanning the gap. This CDR3 is built from 11 residues. The CDR3 is CASSPGNTIYF. CDR3 bases: TGTGCCAGCAGTCCGGGAAACACCATATATTTT.

The chain uses TRBV5-1 and TRBJ1-2; D remains unclear. The CDR3 consists of 12 residues. Germline loops: CDR1 SGHRS, CDR2 YFSETQ. Trimming stripped 1 base from V and 6 bases from J, with 7 bases between. CDR3 protein: CASSLNFDGYTF. The CDR3 nucleotides are TGCGCCAGCAGCTTGAATTTCGATGGCTACACCTTC.

In this sample, this clone turned up a few times. The CDR3 bases are TGTGCCAGTAGGGAATACATACAAAATTCACCCCTCCACTTT. Protein sequence: CASREYIQNSPLHF. This chain links TRBV19 with TRBJ1-6; the D is unclear. The CDR3 extends over 14 amino acids. Germline CDR1 and CDR2: LNHDA and SQIVND (reference sequence). Trimming took 6 bases from V and 7 from J, leaving 13 bases between them.

This chain uses TRBV5-1 with TRBJ2-2; D call uncertain. There are 14 residues in the CDR3. The germline V gene encodes CDR1 SGHRS and CDR2 YFSETQ. V shed 3 bases and J shed 3 bases, with 9 bases lying between them. The CDR3 reads CASSWRYDTGELFF. The CDR3 DNA reads as TGCGCCAGCAGCTGGAGATATGACACCGGGGAGCTGTTTTTT.

The V and J genes are TRBV19 and TRBJ2-5, with 10 positions matching TRBD1. V lost 9 bases, J lost 2 bases, and 9 bases stayed unmatched. This CDR3 comprises 15 residues. Per germline, CDR1 LNHDA and CDR2 SQIVND (reference sequence). CDR3 DNA: TGTGCCAGCGCCCGTCTGGGACAGGGGCAAGAGACCCAGTACTTC. This gives the protein CASARLGQGQETQYF.

The chain carries TRBV28 and TRBJ1-6, with a possible D match to TRBD1 (6 bases). Trimming took off 5 bases at V and 7 bases at J, with 12 bases between the two ends. CDR1 and CDR2 from the germline V gene are MDHEN and SYDVKM. The CDR3 totals 14 residues. The CDR3 region is CASSAAGQNSPLHF. CDR3 in DNA: TGTGCCAGCAGTGCAGCAGGACAGAATTCACCCCTCCACTTT.

The chain couples TRBV5-1 to TRBJ1-4, with 9 bases identical to TRBD1. The CDR3 is 15 amino acids. Germline V CDR1 and CDR2: SGHRS, YFSETQ. The J segment lost 8 bases and the V segment lost 0 bases, leaving 5 bases of the junction unmatched. The CDR3 sequence is CASSLAATGGEKLFF. The CDR3 DNA reads as TGCGCCAGCAGCTTGGCCGCGACAGGGGGGGAAAAACTGTTTTTT.

V and J are TRBV5-1 and TRBJ1-2; maybe TRBD1 (5 bases). The germline CDR1 and CDR2 sequences are SGHRS and YFSETQ. The CDR3 has 13 residues. The germline V and J ends were trimmed by 3 bases and 5 bases, with 11 bases remaining between them. The CDR3 bases are TGCGCCAGCAGCTCGGACGCAGGGTATGGCTACACCTTC. Its protein is CASSSDAGYGYTF.

This chain's CDR3 is CASSPGTSGNTDTQYF. CDR3 coding DNA: TGTGCCAGCAGCCCGGGGACTAGCGGGAACACAGATACGCAGTATTTT. The genes are TRBV5-4 and TRBJ2-3, with TRBD2 identical over 13 bases. CDR3 size: 16 residues. After removal of 4 bases from V and 2 bases from J, the junction contained 4 bases not matched to a gene. Germline values: CDR1 SGHNT, CDR2 YYREEE (reference sequence). Combining the CDR3 with reference TRBV5-4 and TRBJ2-3 gives the whole variable domain ETGVTQSPTHLIKTRGQQVTLRCSSQSGHNTVSWYQQALGQGPQFIFQYYREEENGRGNFPPRFSGLQFPNYSSELNVNALELDDSALYLCASSPGTSGNTDTQYFGPGTRLTVL.

This chain uses TRBV6-5 with TRBJ2-7; D is uncertain. Trimming stripped 6 bases from V and 5 bases from J, with 11 bases between. This CDR3 has 12 amino acids. CDR1 and CDR2 from the germline V gene are MNHEY and SVGAGI. In DNA form, the CDR3 reads TGTGCCAGCAGCCAGGCCCCCCACGAGCAGTACTTC. Residues: CASSQAPHEQYF.

The chain combines TRBV25-1 with TRBJ1-6, with D unclear. Germline assignment: CDR1 MGHDK and CDR2 SYGVNS. The CDR3 spans 13 residues. V lost 6 bases and J 0 bases, leaving 3 bases between the germline ends. The CDR3 DNA is TGTGCCAGCAGGAGCTCCTATAATTCACCCCTCCACTTT. Amino acid sequence: CASRSSYNSPLHF.

The rearrangement links TRBV7-2 to TRBJ1-1; 11 bases are shared with TRBD1. Germline trimming cut 5 bases from V and 7 bases from J; bases unmatched to any gene: 6. Germline V lookup: CDR1 SGHTA, CDR2 FQGNSA. The CDR3 loop spans 14 amino acids. In DNA, the CDR3 is TGTGCCAGCAGCCACCGGGACAGGGGGTATGAAGCTTTCTTT. Residues: CASSHRDRGYEAFF.

The V call is TRBV7-2, the J call TRBJ2-5; no clear D gene. The germline V gene encodes CDR1 SGHTA and CDR2 FQGNSA. Trimming removed 3 bases from V and 3 bases from J, with 8 bases in between. The CDR3 extends over 13 amino acids. The CDR3 loop is CASSFLREETQYF. DNA for the CDR3: TGTGCCAGCAGCTTTCTACGTGAAGAGACCCAGTACTTC. The whole variable domain, remainder taken from reference TRBV7-2 and TRBJ2-5, is GAGVSQSPSNKVTEKGKDVELRCDPISGHTALYWYRQSLGQGLEFLIYFQGNSAPDKSGLPSDRFSAERTGGSVSTLTIQRTQQEDSAVYLCASSFLREETQYFGPGTRLLVL.

The chain uses TRBV27 and TRBJ2-1, with TRBD1 matching 9 bases. Germline lookup yields CDR1 MNHEY and CDR2 SMNVEV (reference sequence). V dropped 5 bases and J dropped 10; count of bases not matched to a gene: 15. This CDR3 is 16 amino acids long. The DNA of the CDR3 is TGTGCCAGCAGTGCCCTAGGGACAGGGAACCATTTGGAGCAGTTCTTC. Amino acids: CASSALGTGNHLEQFF.

This sequence joins TRBV5-1 and TRBJ2-1, with D perhaps TRBD1 or TRBD2 (6 bases each). The V gene's germline CDR1 is SGHRS and CDR2 YFSETQ. The CDR3 totals 16 residues. The V end lost 5 bases, the J end lost 4 bases, and 19 bases lay between the germline ends. CDR3 residues: CASRPPSGGVYNEQFF. CDR3 sequence (DNA): TGCGCCAGCAGGCCCCCCTCCGGGGGCGTGTACAATGAGCAGTTCTTC.

The chain combines TRBV5-1 with TRBJ2-3; 13 positions match TRBD2. The CDR3 is made up of 17 amino acids. From germline, CDR1 is SGHRS and CDR2 YFSETQ. V lost 4 bases to trimming and J lost 2 bases; unmatched junction nucleotides: 7. The CDR3 here is CASSAGLAGALTDTQYF. For the CDR3, the DNA is TGCGCCAGCAGCGCCGGACTAGCGGGGGCCCTCACAGATACGCAGTATTTT.

The J gene is TRBJ1-5, the V gene TRBV10-3; D gene uncertain. The V end lost 4 bases, the J end lost 3 bases, and 7 bases lay between the germline ends. CDR3 length: 13 residues. Germline CDR1 is ENHRY and CDR2 is SYGVKD. DNA for the CDR3: TGTGCCATCAGTGGAGGGTCCAATCAGCCCCAGCATTTT. Translated: CAISGGSNQPQHF.

The rearrangement uses TRBV5-1 and TRBJ1-1, with a tentative D call TRBD1 (6 bases). Germline CDR1 reads SGHRS; CDR2 reads YFSETQ. V lost 2 bases, J lost 3 bases, and 11 bases lay in between. This CDR3 has 14 amino acids. CDR3 loop: CASSFGGDDTEAFF. CDR3 nucleotide sequence: TGCGCCAGCAGCTTTGGGGGCGACGACACTGAAGCTTTCTTT.

V and J are TRBV4-2 and TRBJ2-5, with D perhaps matching TRBD2 (5 bases). This CDR3 comprises 16 residues. The V gene lost 1 base and the J gene lost 5 bases, with 17 bases spanning the gap. Germline-derived CDR1 and CDR2 are LGHNA and YNFKEQ. The CDR3 coding sequence is TGTGCCAGCAGCCAAGGGACCGACGGGGTAGGCGAGACCCAGTACTTC. Protein product: CASSQGTDGVGETQYF.

V gene TRBV7-9 combines with J gene TRBJ1-5; D unclear. V shed 5 bases and J shed 5 bases, with 7 bases lying between them. The CDR3 runs to 12 residues. Germline V CDR1 and CDR2: SEHNR, FQNEAQ (reference sequence). DNA of the CDR3: TGTGCCAGCAGCACGGCAGATCAGCCCCAGCATTTT. It codes for CASSTADQPQHF.